Listed below are T cell receptor beta chains from one sample, sequenced in a study of control samples from healthy donors and cancer patients. Sequencing used immunoSEQ multiplex PCR; TCRdb keeps in-frame clones, though not all of them. The sample consists of roughly 100,000 clones, more than 90% of them appearing once. Sequencing was carried out using blood. The receptors stem from a human donor in good health. The donor label of this sample is uncertain. The CDR3 runs from the conserved cysteine through the conserved F or W. A D gene is named only where the DNA matches it firmly. Size is stated for part of the rows, as once, few or many counts, or as a class when the clone is expanded.

v_gene: TRBV27
j_gene: TRBJ1-5
abundance: once
d_gene: TRBD1
CDR3aa: CASKQGTGAPMPQHF
CDR3nt: TGTGCCAGCAAACAAGGGACAGGGGCCCCGATGCCCCAGCATTTT

v_gene: TRBV6-6
j_gene: TRBJ1-4
abundance: .
d_gene: .
CDR3aa: CASSYSGATNEKLFF
CDR3nt: TGTGCCAGCAGTTACTCAGGGGCAACTAATGAAAAACTGTTTTTT

v_gene: TRBV6-5
j_gene: TRBJ1-1
abundance: .
d_gene: .
CDR3aa: CASSYSRGMNTEAFF
CDR3nt: TGTGCCAGCAGTTACAGCAGGGGCATGAACACTGAAGCTTTCTTT

v_gene: TRBV3-1/TRBV3-2
j_gene: TRBJ1-3
abundance: .
d_gene: .
CDR3aa: CASSHHQQSSGNTIYF
CDR3nt: TGTGCCAGCAGCCACCATCAACAGAGCTCTGGAAACACCATATATTTT

v_gene: TRBV19
j_gene: TRBJ1-3
abundance: .
d_gene: TRBD1
CDR3aa: CASSTGTASGNTIYF
CDR3nt: TGTGCCAGTAGCACCGGGACAGCCTCTGGAAACACCATATATTTT

v_gene: TRBV5-1
j_gene: TRBJ1-5
abundance: once
d_gene: .
CDR3aa: CASSSGVRDQPQHF
CDR3nt: TGCGCCAGCAGCTCAGGGGTAAGGGATCAGCCCCAGCATTTT

v_gene: TRBV5-5
j_gene: TRBJ1-2
abundance: .
d_gene: .
CDR3aa: CASSLGGIQGYTF
CDR3nt: TGTGCCAGCAGCTTAGGGGGGATACAGGGCTACACCTTC

v_gene: TRBV5-1
j_gene: TRBJ2-7
abundance: .
d_gene: .
CDR3aa: CASRVVPPSEEQYF
CDR3nt: TGCGCCAGCAGAGTGGTCCCTCCTTCGGAGGAGCAGTACTTC

v_gene: TRBV28
j_gene: TRBJ1-2
abundance: .
d_gene: .
CDR3aa: CASTPSGPALNYGYTF
CDR3nt: TGTGCCAGCACTCCCTCGGGTCCAGCTCTGAACTATGGCTACACCTTC

v_gene: TRBV11-2
j_gene: TRBJ2-7
abundance: .
d_gene: .
CDR3aa: CASTNYRDGYEQYF
CDR3nt: TGTGCCAGCACCAACTACAGGGATGGGTACGAGCAGTACTTC

v_gene: TRBV9
j_gene: TRBJ2-1
abundance: .
d_gene: .
CDR3aa: CASSRDAGNNEQFF
CDR3nt: TGTGCCAGCAGTCGGGATGCGGGAAACAATGAGCAGTTCTTC

v_gene: TRBV30
j_gene: TRBJ1-1
abundance: .
d_gene: .
CDR3aa: CAWAGSSTEAFF
CDR3nt: TGTGCCTGGGCCGGATCCTCCACTGAAGCTTTCTTT

v_gene: TRBV10-3
j_gene: TRBJ1-1
abundance: .
d_gene: .
CDR3aa: CAISGEMNTEAFF
CDR3nt: TGTGCCATCAGTGGGGAAATGAACACTGAAGCTTTCTTT

v_gene: TRBV7-9
j_gene: TRBJ2-7
abundance: .
d_gene: .
CDR3aa: CAGGTESYEQYF
CDR3nt: TGTGCCGGGGGGACAGAGTCCTACGAGCAGTACTTC

v_gene: TRBV11-2
j_gene: TRBJ1-2
abundance: .
d_gene: TRBD1
CDR3aa: CASSLQQGPTNYGYTF
CDR3nt: TGTGCCAGCAGCTTACAACAGGGGCCTACTAACTATGGCTACACCTTC

v_gene: TRBV20-1
j_gene: TRBJ2-1
abundance: .
d_gene: TRBD2
CDR3aa: CSASPTGGGYNEQFF
CDR3nt: TGCAGTGCTAGTCCTACCGGCGGGGGGTACAATGAGCAGTTCTTC

v_gene: TRBV21-1
j_gene: TRBJ1-2
abundance: .
d_gene: .
CDR3aa: CASSKRTGTLDNYGYTF
CDR3nt: TGTGCCAGCAGCAAACGGACAGGCACTTTGGATAACTATGGCTACACCTTC

v_gene: TRBV19
j_gene: TRBJ2-1
abundance: .
d_gene: .
CDR3aa: CASSIEGSSYNEQFF
CDR3nt: TGTGCCAGTAGTATTGAGGGGAGCTCCTACAATGAGCAGTTCTTC

v_gene: TRBV27
j_gene: TRBJ2-7
abundance: .
d_gene: TRBD1
CDR3aa: CASWNSGTGQYEQYF
CDR3nt: TGTGCCAGCTGGAATTCCGGGACAGGTCAGTACGAGCAGTACTTC

v_gene: TRBV25-1
j_gene: TRBJ1-4
abundance: .
d_gene: .
CDR3aa: CASSDPRTPTNEKLFF
CDR3nt: TGTGCCAGCAGTGACCCCAGAACCCCAACTAATGAAAAACTGTTTTTT

v_gene: TRBV24-1
j_gene: TRBJ2-6
abundance: .
d_gene: .
CDR3aa: CATEGIGANVLTF
CDR3nt: TGTGCCACGGAAGGGATTGGGGCCAACGTCCTGACTTTC

v_gene: TRBV7-3
j_gene: TRBJ2-1
abundance: .
d_gene: TRBD1
CDR3aa: CASSLAGQGYNEQFF
CDR3nt: TGTGCCAGCAGCTTAGCGGGACAGGGTTACAATGAGCAGTTCTTC

v_gene: TRBV19
j_gene: TRBJ1-4
abundance: .
d_gene: .
CDR3aa: CASSIQNRRTATNEKLFF
CDR3nt: TGTGCCAGTAGTATCCAAAACCGACGGACCGCAACTAATGAAAAACTGTTTTTT